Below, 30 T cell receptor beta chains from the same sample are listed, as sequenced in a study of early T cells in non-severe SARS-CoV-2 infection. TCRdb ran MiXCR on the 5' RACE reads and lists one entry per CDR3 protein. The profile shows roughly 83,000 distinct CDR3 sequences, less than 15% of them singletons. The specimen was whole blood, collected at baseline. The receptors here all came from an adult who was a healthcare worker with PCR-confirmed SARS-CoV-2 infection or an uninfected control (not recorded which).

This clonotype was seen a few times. The DNA for the CDR3 is TGTGCCAGTTATGATCAGGGAGACCAGCCCCAGCATTTT. It specifies CASYDQGDQPQHF. This sequence joins TRBV6-1 and TRBJ1-5; tentative D call: TRBD1 (5 bases). Per the germline V gene, CDR1 is MNHNS and CDR2 is SASEGT. The CDR3 sequence is 13 residues long. The V gene lost 9 bases and the J gene lost 7 bases, with 16 bases spanning the gap.

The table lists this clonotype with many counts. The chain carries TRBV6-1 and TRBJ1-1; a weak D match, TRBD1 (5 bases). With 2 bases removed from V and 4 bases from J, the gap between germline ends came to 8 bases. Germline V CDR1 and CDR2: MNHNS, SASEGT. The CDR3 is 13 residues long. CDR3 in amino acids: CASSENGGTEAFF. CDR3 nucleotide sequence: TGTGCCAGCAGTGAAAACGGGGGCACTGAAGCTTTCTTT.

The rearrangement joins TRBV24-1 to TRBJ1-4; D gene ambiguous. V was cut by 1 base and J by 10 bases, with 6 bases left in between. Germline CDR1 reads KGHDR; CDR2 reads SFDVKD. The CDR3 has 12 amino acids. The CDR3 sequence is CATSDFGGKLFF. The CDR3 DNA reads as TGTGCCACCAGTGATTTCGGCGGAAAACTGTTTTTT.

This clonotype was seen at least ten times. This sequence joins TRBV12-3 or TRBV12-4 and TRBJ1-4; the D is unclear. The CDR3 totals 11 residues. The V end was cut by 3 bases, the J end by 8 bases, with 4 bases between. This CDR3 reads CASSFREKLFF. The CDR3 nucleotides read TGTGCCAGCAGTTTTCGGGAAAAACTGTTTTTT.

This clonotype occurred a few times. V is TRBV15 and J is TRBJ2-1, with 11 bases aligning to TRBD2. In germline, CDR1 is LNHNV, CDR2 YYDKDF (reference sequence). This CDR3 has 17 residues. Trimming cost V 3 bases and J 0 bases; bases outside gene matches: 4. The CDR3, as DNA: TGTGCCACCAGCAGGCCAGGGACTAGCGGCTCCTACAATGAGCAGTTCTTC. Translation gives CATSRPGTSGSYNEQFF.

CDR3: CAAGRSGNVLTF. Here the CDR3 DNA reads TGTGCCGCGGGTCGCTCAGGCAACGTCCTGACTTTC. The rearrangement uses TRBV6-5 and TRBJ2-6, with D tentatively TRBD2 (5 bases). The CDR3 sequence is 12 residues long. Trimming stripped 11 bases from V and 9 bases from J, with 14 bases between. Per germline, CDR1 MNHEY and CDR2 SVGAGI.

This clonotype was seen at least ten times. The CDR3 nucleotides read TGTGCCACAACCACGGACCACAATGAGCAGTTCTTC. This codes for CATTTDHNEQFF. The chain couples TRBV11-3 to TRBJ2-1; D remains ambiguous. Between the trimmed V and J ends, which lost 10 bases and 5 bases, there was a span of 12 bases. This CDR3 comprises 12 residues. Germline assignment: CDR1 SGHNT and CDR2 YENEEA.

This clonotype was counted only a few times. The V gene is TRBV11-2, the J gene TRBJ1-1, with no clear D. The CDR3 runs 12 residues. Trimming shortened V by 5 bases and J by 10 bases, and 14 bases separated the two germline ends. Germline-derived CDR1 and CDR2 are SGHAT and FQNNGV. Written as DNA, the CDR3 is TGTGCCAGCAGCCGACCCGGACGGGCAGCTTTCTTT. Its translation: CASSRPGRAAFF. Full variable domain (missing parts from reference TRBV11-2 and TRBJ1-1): EAGVAQSPRYKIIEKRQSVAFWCNPISGHATLYWYQQILGQGPKLLIQFQNNGVVDDSQLPKDRFSAERLKGVDSTLKIQPAKLEDSAVYLCASSRPGRAAFFGQGTRLTVV.

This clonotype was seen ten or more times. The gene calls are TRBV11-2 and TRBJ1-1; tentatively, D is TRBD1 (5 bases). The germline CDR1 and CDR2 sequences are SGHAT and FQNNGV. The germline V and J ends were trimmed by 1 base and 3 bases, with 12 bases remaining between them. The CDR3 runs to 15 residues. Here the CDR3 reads CASSLGTGRDTEAFF. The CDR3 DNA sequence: TGTGCCAGCAGCTTAGGAACAGGACGTGACACTGAAGCTTTCTTT.

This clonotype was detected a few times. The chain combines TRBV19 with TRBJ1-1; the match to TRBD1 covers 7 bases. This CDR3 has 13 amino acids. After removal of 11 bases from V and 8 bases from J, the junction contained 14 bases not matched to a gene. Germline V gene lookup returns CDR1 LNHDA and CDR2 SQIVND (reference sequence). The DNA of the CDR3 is TGTGCCGGACACCTCCGACAGGGTAAAGAAGCTTTCTTT. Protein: CAGHLRQGKEAFF.

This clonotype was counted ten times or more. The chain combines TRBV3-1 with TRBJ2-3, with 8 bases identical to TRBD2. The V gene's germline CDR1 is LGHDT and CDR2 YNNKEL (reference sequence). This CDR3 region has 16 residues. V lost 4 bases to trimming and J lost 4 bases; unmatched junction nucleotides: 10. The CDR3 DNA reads TGTGCCAGCAGCCTCCGAACCAGCGGGGGCTCAGATACGCAGTATTTT. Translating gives CASSLRTSGGSDTQYF.

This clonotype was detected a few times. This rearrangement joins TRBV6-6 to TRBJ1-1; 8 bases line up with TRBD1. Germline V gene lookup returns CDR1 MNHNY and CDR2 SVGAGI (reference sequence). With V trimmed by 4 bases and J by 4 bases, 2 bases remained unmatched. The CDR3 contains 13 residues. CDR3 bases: TGTGCCAGCAGTTCCAGGGGGCCCACTGAAGCTTTCTTT. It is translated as CASSSRGPTEAFF.

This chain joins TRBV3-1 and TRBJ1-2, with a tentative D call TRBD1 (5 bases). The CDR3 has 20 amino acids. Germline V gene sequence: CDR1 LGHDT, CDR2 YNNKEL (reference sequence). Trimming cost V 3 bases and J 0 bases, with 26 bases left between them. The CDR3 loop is CASSHLRDRHHRGSNYGYTF. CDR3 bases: TGTGCCAGCAGCCACCTCCGGGACCGACATCACCGGGGGTCTAACTATGGCTACACCTTC. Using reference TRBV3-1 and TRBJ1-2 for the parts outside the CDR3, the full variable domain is DTAVSQTPKYLVTQMGNDKSIKCEQNLGHDTMYWYKQDSKKFLKIMFSYNNKELIINETVPNRFSPKSPDKAHLNLHINSLELGDSAVYFCASSHLRDRHHRGSNYGYTFGSGTRLTVV.

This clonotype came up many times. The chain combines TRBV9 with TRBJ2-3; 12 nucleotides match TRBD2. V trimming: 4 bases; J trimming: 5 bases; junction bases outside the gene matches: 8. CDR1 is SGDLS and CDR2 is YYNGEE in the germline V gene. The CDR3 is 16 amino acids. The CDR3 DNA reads TGTGCCAGCAGCCTACATAAGACTAGCGGGGGAGATACGCAGTATTTT. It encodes CASSLHKTSGGDTQYF.

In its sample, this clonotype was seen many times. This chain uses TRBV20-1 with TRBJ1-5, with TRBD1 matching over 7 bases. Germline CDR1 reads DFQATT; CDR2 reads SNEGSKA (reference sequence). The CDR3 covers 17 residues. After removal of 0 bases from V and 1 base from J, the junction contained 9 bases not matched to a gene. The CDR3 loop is CSARDRPTGVSNQPQHF. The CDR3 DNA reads TGCAGTGCTAGAGATCGTCCTACAGGGGTAAGCAATCAGCCCCAGCATTTT.

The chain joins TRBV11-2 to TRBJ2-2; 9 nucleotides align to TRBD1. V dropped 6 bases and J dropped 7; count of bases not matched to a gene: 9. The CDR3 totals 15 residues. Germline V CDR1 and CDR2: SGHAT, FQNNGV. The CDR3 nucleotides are TGTGCCAGCAGTTATTTACAGGGGGCCGGCGGGGAGCTGTTTTTT. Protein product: CASSYLQGAGGELFF. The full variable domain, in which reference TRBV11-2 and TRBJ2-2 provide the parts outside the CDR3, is EAGVAQSPRYKIIEKRQSVAFWCNPISGHATLYWYQQILGQGPKLLIQFQNNGVVDDSQLPKDRFSAERLKGVDSTLKIQPAKLEDSAVYLCASSYLQGAGGELFFGEGSRLTVL.

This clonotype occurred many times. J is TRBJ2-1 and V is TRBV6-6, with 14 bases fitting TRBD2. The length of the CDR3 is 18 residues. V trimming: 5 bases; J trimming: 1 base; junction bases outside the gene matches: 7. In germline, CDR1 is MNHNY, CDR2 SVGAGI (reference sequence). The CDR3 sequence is CASSLTSGRARSYNEQFF. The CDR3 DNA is TGTGCCAGCAGTCTGACTAGCGGGAGGGCCAGGTCCTACAATGAGCAGTTCTTC.

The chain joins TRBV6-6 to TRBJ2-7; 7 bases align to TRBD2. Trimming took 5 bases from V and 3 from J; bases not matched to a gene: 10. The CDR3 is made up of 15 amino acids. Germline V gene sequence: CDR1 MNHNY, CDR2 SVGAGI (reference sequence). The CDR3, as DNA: TGTGCCAGCAGTAGGTCGGGGGGAGGGAACTACGAGCAGTACTTC. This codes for CASSRSGGGNYEQYF.

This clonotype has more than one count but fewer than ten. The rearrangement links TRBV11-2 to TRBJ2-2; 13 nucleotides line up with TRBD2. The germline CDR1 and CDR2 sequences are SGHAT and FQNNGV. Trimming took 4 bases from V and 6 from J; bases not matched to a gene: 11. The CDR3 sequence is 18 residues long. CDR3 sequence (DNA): TGTGCCAGCAGCTCCAGAACTAGCGGGAGGGCCCTCTCCGGGGAGCTGTTTTTT. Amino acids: CASSSRTSGRALSGELFF.

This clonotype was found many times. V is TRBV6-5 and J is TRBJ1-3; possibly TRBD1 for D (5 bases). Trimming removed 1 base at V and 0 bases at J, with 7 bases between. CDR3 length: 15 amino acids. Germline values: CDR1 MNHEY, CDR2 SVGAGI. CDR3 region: CASSYLRGSGNTIYF. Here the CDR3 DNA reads TGTGCCAGCAGTTACTTAAGGGGCTCTGGAAACACCATATATTTT.

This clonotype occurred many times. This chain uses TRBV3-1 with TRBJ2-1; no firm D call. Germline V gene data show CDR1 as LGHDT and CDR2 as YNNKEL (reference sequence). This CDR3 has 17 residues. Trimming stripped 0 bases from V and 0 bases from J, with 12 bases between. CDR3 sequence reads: CASSQDNPFSSYNEQFF. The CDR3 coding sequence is TGTGCCAGCAGCCAAGATAATCCCTTTAGCTCCTACAATGAGCAGTTCTTC.

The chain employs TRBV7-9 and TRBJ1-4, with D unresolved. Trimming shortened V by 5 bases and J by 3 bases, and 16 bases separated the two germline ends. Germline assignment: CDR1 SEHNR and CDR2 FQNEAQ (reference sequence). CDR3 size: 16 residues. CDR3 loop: CASSPAGVAANEKLFF. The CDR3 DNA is TGTGCCAGCAGCCCCGCCGGCGTCGCGGCTAATGAAAAACTGTTTTTT.

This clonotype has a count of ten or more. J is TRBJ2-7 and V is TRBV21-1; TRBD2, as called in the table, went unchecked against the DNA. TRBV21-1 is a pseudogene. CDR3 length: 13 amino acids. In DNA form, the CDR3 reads TGTGCCAGCAGCAAACGCGGGGGGGACGAGCAGTACTTC. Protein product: CASSKRGGDEQYF.

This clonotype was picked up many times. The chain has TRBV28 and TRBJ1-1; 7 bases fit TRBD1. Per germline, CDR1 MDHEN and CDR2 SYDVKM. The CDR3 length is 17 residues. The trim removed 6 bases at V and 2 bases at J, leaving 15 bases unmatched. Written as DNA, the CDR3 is TGTGCCAGCAGCTCTCCGGGGCAGGGGGTTTTAAACACTGAAGCTTTCTTT. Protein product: CASSSPGQGVLNTEAFF.

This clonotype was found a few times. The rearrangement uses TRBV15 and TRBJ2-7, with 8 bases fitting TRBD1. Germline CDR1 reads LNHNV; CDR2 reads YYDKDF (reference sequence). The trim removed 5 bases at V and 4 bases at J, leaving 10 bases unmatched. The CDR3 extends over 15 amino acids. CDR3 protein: CATSPRGPAQYEQYF. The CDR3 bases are TGTGCCACCAGCCCCAGGGGGCCAGCCCAATACGAGCAGTACTTC.

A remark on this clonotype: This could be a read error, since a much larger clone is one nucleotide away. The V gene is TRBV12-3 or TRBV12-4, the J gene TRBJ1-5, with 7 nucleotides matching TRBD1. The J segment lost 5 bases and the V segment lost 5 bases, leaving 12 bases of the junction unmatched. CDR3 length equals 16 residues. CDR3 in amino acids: CASSLRATGPDQPQHF. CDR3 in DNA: TGTGCCAGCAGTCTACGCGCGACAGGGCCAGATCAGCCCCAGCATTTT.

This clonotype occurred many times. CDR3 coding DNA: TGTGCCAGCAGCTTGGGGACCGGGGAGCTGTTTTTT. Translating it yields CASSLGTGELFF. The V call is TRBV7-3, the J call TRBJ2-2; D not certain. CDR1 SGHTA and CDR2 FQGTGA come from the germline V gene. V was clipped by 3 bases and J by 5 bases, with 4 bases between them. The CDR3 has 12 amino acids. The full variable domain, its missing parts supplied by reference TRBV7-3 and TRBJ2-2, is GAGVSQTPSNKVTEKGKYVELRCDPISGHTALYWYRQSLGQGPEFLIYFQGTGAADDSGLPNDRFFAVRPEGSVSTLKIQRTERGDSAVYLCASSLGTGELFFGEGSRLTVL.

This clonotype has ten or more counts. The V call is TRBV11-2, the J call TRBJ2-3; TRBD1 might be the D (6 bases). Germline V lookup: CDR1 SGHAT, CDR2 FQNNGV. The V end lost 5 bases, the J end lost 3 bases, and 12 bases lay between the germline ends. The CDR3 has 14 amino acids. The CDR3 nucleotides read TGTGCCAGCAGCAGAAGGGGGTTTACAGATACGCAGTATTTT. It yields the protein CASSRRGFTDTQYF.

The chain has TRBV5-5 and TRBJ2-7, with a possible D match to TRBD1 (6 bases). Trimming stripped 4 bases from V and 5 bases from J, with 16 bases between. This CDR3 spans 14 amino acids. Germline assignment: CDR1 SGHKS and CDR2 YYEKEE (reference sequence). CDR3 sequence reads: CASSPAGDDHEQYF. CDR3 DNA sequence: TGTGCCAGCAGCCCGGCAGGGGACGACCACGAGCAGTACTTC.

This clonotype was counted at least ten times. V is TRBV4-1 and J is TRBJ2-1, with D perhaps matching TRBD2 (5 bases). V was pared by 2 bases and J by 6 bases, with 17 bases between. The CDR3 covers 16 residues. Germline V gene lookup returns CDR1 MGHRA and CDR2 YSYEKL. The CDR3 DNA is TGCGCCAGCAGCCAACCGGGAAAGAAAAGCCCCAATGAGCAGTTCTTC. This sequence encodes CASSQPGKKSPNEQFF.